Listed below are T cell receptor beta chains from one sample, sequenced in a study of a mutant IDH1 vaccine in newly diagnosed glioma. Which antigens these TCRs recognize remains unknown. Assay used: immunoSEQ multiplex PCR; TCRdb lists only in-frame clones, some missing. In the table there are 30,000 or so clones, roughly 80% of which are singletons. Sequenced here: PBMCs, sampled from a glioma patient whose treatment included an IDH1 peptide vaccine. All receptors derive from a woman younger than 30 with glioma. Both conserved end residues are trimmed from each CDR3.

TRBV10-1	TRBJ2-5	ASSDRAGETQY
TRBV5-1	TRBJ2-1	ASSSRGLAGGPYEQF
TRBV28	TRBJ1-3	ASSFQNGNTIY
TRBV13	TRBJ2-3	ASSLTTSGRPTTDTQY
TRBV19	TRBJ1-2	ASSMVGQGTGYT
TRBV6-1	TRBJ1-2	ASSPGTGGYGYT
TRBV4-3	TRBJ2-3	ASGRGLAGGIDTQY
TRBV5-4	TRBJ2-2	ASSPGQNTGELF
TRBV7-9	TRBJ1-1	ASSLGGQAEAF
TRBV4-3	TRBJ2-2	ASSQDGGLNAGELF
TRBV5-4	TRBJ2-2	ASGGQTGELF
TRBV7-8	TRBJ1-2	ASSQSLGVSGYGYT
TRBV4-2	TRBJ1-1	ASSQIGQGIAEAF
TRBV30	TRBJ2-7	AWRMGISGTYEQY
TRBV27	TRBJ1-5	ASSLPGGKSMPQH
TRBV27	TRBJ2-2	ASSLTGKDGELF